The following is a T cell receptor beta chain sequence with its context. Its specificity is unknown. The sample comes from a study of beta chain features in type 1 diabetes. Study at large: Sorted cells examined across all samples numbered some 98 million.

V lost 5 bases and J 1 base, leaving 6 bases between the germline ends. CDR1 and CDR2 (germline): SGHTA, FQGTGA. There are 14 residues in the CDR3. The collection from each donor was one heparinised blood draw averaging about 116 mL. Overall study findings and caveats: Short templates might get an advantage during PCR, and this would be equal in patients and controls. Among patients, naive, central memory and Treg TCRB repertoires appeared more similar than among healthy donors. Moderate yet significant TCRB CDR3 shortening was seen in Type 1 diabetes patients in all four CD4+ subsets.

Every bit of the isolated RNA underwent reverse transcription, so sequencing read expressed TCRB transcripts. Libraries were prepared by immunoSEQ multiplex PCR; TCRdb keeps only in-frame clonotypes and omits some of them. This sample carries 350,000 to 450,000 clones, 10% to 15% of them seen once, and the ten largest clones take about 0.01%. The chain links TRBV7-3 to TRBJ2-6, with D possibly matching TRBD1 (5 bases). This clonotype originated in a woman younger than 30 with type 1 diabetes. Sequenced input: naive CD4+ T cells from blood. CDR3 loop: CASSTGSGANVLTF. The CDR3 DNA follows: TGTGCCAGCAGCACAGGATCTGGGGCCAACGTCCTGACTTTC.